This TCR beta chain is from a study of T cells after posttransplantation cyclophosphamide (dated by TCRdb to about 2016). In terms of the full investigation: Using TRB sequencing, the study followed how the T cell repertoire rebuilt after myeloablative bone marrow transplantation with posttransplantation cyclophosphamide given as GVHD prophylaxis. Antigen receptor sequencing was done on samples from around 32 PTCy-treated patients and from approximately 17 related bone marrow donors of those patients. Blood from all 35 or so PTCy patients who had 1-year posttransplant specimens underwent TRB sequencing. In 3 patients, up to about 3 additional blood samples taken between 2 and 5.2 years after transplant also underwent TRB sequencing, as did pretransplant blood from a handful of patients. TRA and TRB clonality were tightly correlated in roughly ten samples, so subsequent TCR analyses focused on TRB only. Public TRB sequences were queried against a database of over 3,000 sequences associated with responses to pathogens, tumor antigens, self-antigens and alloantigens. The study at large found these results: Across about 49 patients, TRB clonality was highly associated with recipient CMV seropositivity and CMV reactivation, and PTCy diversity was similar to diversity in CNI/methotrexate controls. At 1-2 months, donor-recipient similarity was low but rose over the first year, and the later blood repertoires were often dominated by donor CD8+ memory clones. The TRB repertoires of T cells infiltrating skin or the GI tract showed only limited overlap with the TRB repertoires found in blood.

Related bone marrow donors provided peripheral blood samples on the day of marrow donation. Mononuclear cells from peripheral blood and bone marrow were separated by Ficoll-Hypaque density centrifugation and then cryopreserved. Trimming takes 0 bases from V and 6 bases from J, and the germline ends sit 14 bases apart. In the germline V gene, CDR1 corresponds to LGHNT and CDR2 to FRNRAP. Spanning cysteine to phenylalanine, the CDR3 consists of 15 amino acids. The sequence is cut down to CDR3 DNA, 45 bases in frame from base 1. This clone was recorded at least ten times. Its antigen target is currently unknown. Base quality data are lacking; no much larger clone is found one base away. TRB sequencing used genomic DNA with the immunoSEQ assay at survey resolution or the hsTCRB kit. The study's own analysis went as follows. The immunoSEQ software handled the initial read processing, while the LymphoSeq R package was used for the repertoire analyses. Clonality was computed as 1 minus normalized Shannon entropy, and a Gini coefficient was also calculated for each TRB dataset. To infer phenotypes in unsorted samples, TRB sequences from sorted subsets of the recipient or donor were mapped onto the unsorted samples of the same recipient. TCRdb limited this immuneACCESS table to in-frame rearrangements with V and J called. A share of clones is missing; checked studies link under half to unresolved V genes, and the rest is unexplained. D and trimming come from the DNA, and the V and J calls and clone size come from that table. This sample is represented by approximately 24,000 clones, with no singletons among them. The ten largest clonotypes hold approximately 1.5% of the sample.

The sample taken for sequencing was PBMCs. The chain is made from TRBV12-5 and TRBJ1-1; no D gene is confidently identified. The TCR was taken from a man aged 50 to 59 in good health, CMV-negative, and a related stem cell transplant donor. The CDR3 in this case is CASGLVHGSVAEAFF. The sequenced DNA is TGTGCTAGTGGTTTGGTACACGGGAGCGTAGCTGAAGCTTTCTTT.